This passage covers 22 T cell receptor beta chains from one sample sequenced in a study of shared clonotypes between healthy human individuals. TCRdb keeps only in-frame clones here, not all; method: immunoSEQ multiplex PCR. The sample lists some 2 million clones; roughly 94% were seen once. Naive CD8 cells lacked CD45RO, underwent positive selection for CCR7 and left out terminally differentiated effector memory CD45RA+ cells. The sequenced sample was naive CD8+ T cells sorted from blood. The source is a man in his late teens or twenties in good health.

The chain is built from TRBV27 and TRBJ2-4; D may be TRBD2 (5 bases). The germline CDR1 and CDR2 sequences are MNHEY and SMNVEV (reference sequence). Trimming took off 5 bases at V and 0 bases at J, with 14 bases between the two ends. The CDR3 runs to 16 residues. The CDR3 spells CASSKMEALAKNIQYF. The CDR3 DNA reads TGTGCCAGCAGTAAGATGGAGGCGTTAGCCAAAAACATTCAGTACTTC.

The chain has TRBV28 and TRBJ1-2; D gene ambiguous. The length of the CDR3 is 11 residues. CDR1 and CDR2 from the germline V gene are MDHEN and SYDVKM. With 3 bases removed from V and 7 bases from J, the gap between germline ends came to 6 bases. The CDR3 nucleotides read TGTGCCAGCAGTTTCGTTGGTGGCTACACCTTC. Translation gives CASSFVGGYTF.

A remark on this clone: In the same sample, other DNA sequences code for this CDR3. The rearrangement links TRBV4-1 to TRBJ1-1, with 7 positions matching TRBD1. The V gene end was trimmed by 2 bases and the J gene end by 1 base; junction bases not matched to a gene: 1. Germline CDR1 MGHRA, CDR2 YSYEKL. The CDR3 contains 14 residues. The CDR3 protein is CASSQRTGNTEAFF. CDR3 nucleotide sequence: TGCGCCAGCAGCCAACGGACAGGGAACACTGAAGCTTTCTTT.

V is TRBV2 and J is TRBJ1-2, with D unresolved. The CDR3 consists of 13 residues. Germline V gene data show CDR1 as SNHLY and CDR2 as FYNNEI. The V gene lost 9 bases and the J gene lost 5 bases, with 16 bases spanning the gap. This chain's CDR3 is CASFAGEGYGYTF. In DNA, the CDR3 is TGTGCCAGTTTCGCTGGCGAGGGTTATGGCTACACCTTC.

This chain joins TRBV6-1 and TRBJ2-7; TRBD1 matches at 7 bases. CDR1 is MNHNS, CDR2 SASEGT, per germline. The junction had 10 bases not matched to a gene; V was cut back by 4 bases and J by 4 bases. The length of the CDR3 is 15 residues. The CDR3 DNA sequence: TGTGCCAGCAGTGTAGACAGGGATCCGGGATACGAGCAGTACTTC. Translated, it gives CASSVDRDPGYEQYF.

The rearrangement joins TRBV19 to TRBJ2-7; 7 bases map to TRBD1. V dropped 0 bases and J dropped 7; count of bases not matched to a gene: 9. CDR3 length: 15 residues. Germline V gene data show CDR1 as LNHDA and CDR2 as SQIVND (reference sequence). The CDR3 bases are TGTGCCAGTAGTATAGAAAACAGGGGATCGAGTGAGCAGTACTTC. This codes for CASSIENRGSSEQYF.

The V gene is TRBV5-4, the J gene TRBJ2-7; D remains unclear. Germline lookup yields CDR1 SGHNT and CDR2 YYREEE (reference sequence). V shed 0 bases and J shed 5 bases, with 6 bases lying between them. The CDR3 covers 12 residues. This chain's CDR3 is CASSLAENEQYF. In nucleotides, the CDR3 is TGTGCCAGCAGCTTGGCCGAAAACGAGCAGTACTTC.

Notes on this clone: The same CDR3 can be traced to other DNA sequences in this sample. V and J are TRBV10-2 and TRBJ2-1, with D possibly matching TRBD2 (5 bases). Trimming pared 2 bases from V and 7 bases from J, leaving 6 bases between. CDR1 and CDR2 (germline): WSHSY, SAAADI. The CDR3 sequence is 12 residues long. The CDR3 sequence: CASSEGGNEQFF. As DNA, the CDR3 is TGCGCCAGCAGTGAGGGCGGGAATGAGCAGTTCTTC.

The chain recombines TRBV19 with TRBJ1-1; no firm D call. This CDR3 is 11 amino acids long. V was pared by 7 bases and J by 10 bases, with 13 bases between. CDR1 is LNHDA, CDR2 SQIVND, per germline (reference sequence). CDR3 sequence (DNA): TGTGCCAGTACAGGAGGTGGGGTAGCTTTCTTT. Its protein product is CASTGGGVAFF.

As regards this clone: Other DNA variants within this sample encode the same CDR3. V is TRBV5-6 and J is TRBJ1-5; D gene uncertain. V was clipped by 4 bases and J by 7 bases, with 9 bases between them. The CDR3 length is 12 residues. Germline loops: CDR1 SGHDT, CDR2 YYEEEE. The CDR3 sequence is CASSAGGQPQHF. The CDR3 coding sequence is TGTGCCAGCAGCGCGGGAGGACAGCCCCAGCATTTT.

The V call is TRBV6-6, the J call TRBJ1-1, with a tentative D call TRBD1 (6 bases). The CDR3 totals 14 residues. CDR1 and CDR2 (germline): MNHNY, SVGAGI (reference sequence). Trimming removed 2 bases at V and 4 bases at J, with 11 bases between. DNA for the CDR3: TGTGCCAGCAGTTACCGGGGGCCGGGCACTGAAGCTTTCTTT. It specifies CASSYRGPGTEAFF.

The CDR3 protein is CASSPEGGYGGEQYF. DNA of the CDR3: TGTGCCAGCAGCCCCGAGGGAGGTTACGGGGGGGAGCAGTACTTC. The rearrangement joins TRBV11-2 to TRBJ2-7, with 7 bases identical to TRBD2. CDR3 length: 15 amino acids. Germline-derived CDR1 and CDR2 are SGHAT and FQNNGV. With 5 bases clipped from V and 7 bases from J, the junction kept 14 bases outside the gene matches.

The chain couples TRBV6-5 to TRBJ1-5; D not resolved. The V and J ends lost 2 bases and 2 bases respectively, with 10 bases between them. Germline CDR1 and CDR2: MNHEY and SVGAGI. The CDR3 has 15 residues. The CDR3 here is CASSYEPEGNQPQHF. In DNA, the CDR3 is TGTGCCAGCAGTTACGAACCCGAAGGCAATCAGCCCCAGCATTTT.

Notes on this clone: The same CDR3 is also encoded by other DNA sequences in this sample. The V call is TRBV5-1, the J call TRBJ2-7, with 7 bases fitting TRBD1. CDR1 and CDR2 (germline): SGHRS, YFSETQ. There are 14 residues in the CDR3. V shed 0 bases and J 2 bases; nucleotides not matched to a gene: 2. The CDR3 spells CASSLAGQTYEQYF. The DNA of the CDR3 is TGCGCCAGCAGCTTGGCGGGACAGACCTACGAGCAGTACTTC.

This sequence joins TRBV28 and TRBJ2-5, with 14 positions matching TRBD2. The J segment lost 5 bases and the V segment lost 10 bases, leaving 9 bases of the junction unmatched. The CDR3 loop spans 15 amino acids. Germline loops: CDR1 MDHEN, CDR2 SYDVKM. Written as DNA, the CDR3 is TGTGCCACCTTAGGACTAGCGGGGGGTTGGGAGACCCAGTACTTC. It codes for CATLGLAGGWETQYF.

The chain recombines TRBV7-9 with TRBJ2-1; 11 positions agree with TRBD2. V shed 5 bases and J 8 bases; nucleotides not matched to a gene: 14. From germline, CDR1 is SEHNR and CDR2 FQNEAQ (reference sequence). CDR3 length: 17 residues. In nucleotides, the CDR3 is TGTGCCAGCAGCCCTCCGGGACTAGCGGCTATTTCGGATGAGCAGTTCTTC. It specifies CASSPPGLAAISDEQFF. Using reference TRBV7-9 and TRBJ2-1 for the parts outside the CDR3, the full variable domain is DTGVSQNPRHKITKRGQNVTFRCDPISEHNRLYWYRQTLGQGPEFLTYFQNEAQLEKSRLLSDRFSAERPKGSFSTLEIQRTEQGDSAMYLCASSPPGLAAISDEQFFGPGTRLTVL.

The CDR3 protein is CASSFTGAGDHNEQFF. The CDR3 region has the DNA TGTGCCAGCAGCTTTACAGGGGCAGGGGATCACAATGAGCAGTTCTTC. This chain links TRBV7-9 with TRBJ2-1; 7 nucleotides match TRBD1. The CDR3 totals 16 residues. Germline trimming cut 3 bases from V and 5 bases from J; bases unmatched to any gene: 10. Germline CDR1 is SEHNR and CDR2 is FQNEAQ (reference sequence). The entire variable domain, with the rest obtained from reference TRBV7-9 and TRBJ2-1, is as follows: DTGVSQNPRHKITKRGQNVTFRCDPISEHNRLYWYRQTLGQGPEFLTYFQNEAQLEKSRLLSDRFSAERPKGSFSTLEIQRTEQGDSAMYLCASSFTGAGDHNEQFFGPGTRLTVL.

Of note for this clone: Other DNA variants within this sample encode the same CDR3. The chain couples TRBV7-6 to TRBJ2-7; tentative D call: TRBD1 (5 bases). This CDR3 has 13 amino acids. V lost 1 base and J lost 3, with 7 bases in between. CDR1 and CDR2 from the germline V gene are SGHVS and FNYEAQ. The CDR3, as DNA: TGTGCCAGCAGCTTAGGTAGGGGCTACGAGCAGTACTTC. This codes for CASSLGRGYEQYF.

This chain connects TRBV13 to TRBJ1-2, with a weak D call TRBD1 (5 bases). The CDR3 has 15 amino acids. CDR1 PRHDT and CDR2 FYEKMQ come from the germline V gene (reference sequence). V was trimmed by 3 bases and J by 3 bases, leaving 14 bases between them. The CDR3 bases are TGTGCCAGCAGCTTGCCGTCAGGGCCGGACTATGGCTACACCTTC. It encodes CASSLPSGPDYGYTF.

The chain employs TRBV19 and TRBJ2-3; D is unclear. The V end lost 3 bases, the J end lost 2 bases, and 12 bases lay between the germline ends. Germline V lookup: CDR1 LNHDA, CDR2 SQIVND (reference sequence). This CDR3 region has 15 residues. The CDR3 loop reads CASSIAWGSTDTQYF. CDR3 DNA: TGTGCCAGTAGTATTGCTTGGGGATCCACAGATACGCAGTATTTT.

V is TRBV4-3 and J is TRBJ1-1; TRBD1 matches 7 bases. The CDR3 length is 17 residues. Germline V gene data show CDR1 as LGHNA and CDR2 as YSLEER. Losses at the gene ends were 1 base for V and 1 base for J; bases not matched to a gene: 9. The CDR3: CASSQVYTGTENTEAFF. DNA of the CDR3: TGCGCCAGCAGCCAAGTTTATACCGGGACAGAGAACACTGAAGCTTTCTTT.

V gene TRBV5-1 combines with J gene TRBJ2-2, with 10 bases matching TRBD1. V lost 2 bases and J lost 5; bases outside the gene matches: 9. The germline V gene encodes CDR1 SGHRS and CDR2 YFSETQ. The CDR3 sequence is 17 residues long. The CDR3 region has the DNA TGCGCCAGCAGCTTATACGGGACAGGGGCTGGAACCGGGGAGCTGTTTTTT. This translates into CASSLYGTGAGTGELFF.